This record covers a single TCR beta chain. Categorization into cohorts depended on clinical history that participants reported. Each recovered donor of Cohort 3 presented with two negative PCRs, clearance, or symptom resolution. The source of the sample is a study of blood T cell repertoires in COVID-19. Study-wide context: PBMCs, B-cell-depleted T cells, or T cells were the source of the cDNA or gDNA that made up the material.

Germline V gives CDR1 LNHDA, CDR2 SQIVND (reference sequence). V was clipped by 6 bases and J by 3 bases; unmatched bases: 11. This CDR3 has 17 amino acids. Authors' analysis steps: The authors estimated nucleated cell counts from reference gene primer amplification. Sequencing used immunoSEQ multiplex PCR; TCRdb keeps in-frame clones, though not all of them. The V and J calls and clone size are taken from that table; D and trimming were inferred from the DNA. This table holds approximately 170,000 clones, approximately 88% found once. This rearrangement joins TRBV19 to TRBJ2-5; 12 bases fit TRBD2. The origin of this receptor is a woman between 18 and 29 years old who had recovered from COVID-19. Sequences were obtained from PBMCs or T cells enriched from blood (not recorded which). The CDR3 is CASSPVTSGSWEETQYF. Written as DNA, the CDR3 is TGTGCCAGTAGCCCCGTGACTAGCGGGAGTTGGGAAGAGACCCAGTACTTC. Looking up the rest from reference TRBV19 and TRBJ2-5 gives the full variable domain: DGGITQSPKYLFRKEGQNVTLSCEQNLNHDAMYWYRQDPGQGLRLIYYSQIVNDFQKGDIAEGYSVSREKKESFPLTVTSAQKNPTAFYLCASSPVTSGSWEETQYFGPGTRLLVL.